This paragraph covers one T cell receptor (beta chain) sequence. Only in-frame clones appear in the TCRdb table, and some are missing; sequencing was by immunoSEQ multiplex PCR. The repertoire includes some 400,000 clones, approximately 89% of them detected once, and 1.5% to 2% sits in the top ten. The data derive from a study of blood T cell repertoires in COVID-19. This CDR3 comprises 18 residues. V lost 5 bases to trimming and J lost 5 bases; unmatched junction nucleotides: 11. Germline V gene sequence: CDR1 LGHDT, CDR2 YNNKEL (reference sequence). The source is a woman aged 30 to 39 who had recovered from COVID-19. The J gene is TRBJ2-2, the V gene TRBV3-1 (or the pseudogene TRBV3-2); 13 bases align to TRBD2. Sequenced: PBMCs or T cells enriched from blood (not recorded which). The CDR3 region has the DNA TGTGCCAGCAGCTCACGAAGACTAGCGGGAGGATGGACCGGGGAGCTGTTTTTT. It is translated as CASSSRRLAGGWTGELFF.